This TCR beta chain originates from a study of CD8+CD57+ T cells in acquired aplastic anemia (dated by TCRdb to between 2018 and 2020). Background on the whole study: On average, sorted CD4+ and CD8+ cells yielded 2.5 to 3.5 ug of extracted DNA, with a range of about 0.19 to 30 ug. CD8+CD57+ expansion was defined as a frequency above the mean frequency observed in healthy subjects. Broad study findings and their caveats: Around 27 CD8+ CDR3 sequences were shared between patients and controls but appeared highly expressed in patients and within their immunodominant clones. No significant difference in CD8+ Simpson's diversity was found between patients and healthy controls (P=0.060).

Expansion of CD8+CD57+ cells had been shown by flow cytometry in the patients chosen for sequencing. Severe acquired aplastic anemia was diagnosed in all patients according to International Study of Aplastic Anemia and Agranulocytosis and Camitta criteria. No therapy had been received by the patients at the time of blood sampling. In this study, sorted CD4+ and CD8+ T cells from the blood of healthy subjects and of severe aplastic anemia patients had their TCR repertoires deep-sequenced. Patients were enrolled under clinicaltrials.gov protocols 00001620, 01623167, 00001397, 00071045, 00081523 and 00961064 in the USA. Ficoll-Paque density gradient centrifugation was used to isolate peripheral blood mononuclear cells. Before DNA was extracted, CD4+ and CD8+ T cells were sorted using either FACS or magnetic beads. Profiling of TCR beta VDJ combinations and CDR3 sequences used genomic DNA as the template. An Illumina HiSeq 2000 was the platform used for TCR repertoire sequencing. The authors' analysis ran thus. TRBV/TRBJ rearrangement plots, CDR3 size and DJ length profiles, and Simpson's diversity index were used to evaluate the repertoires. Whichever DNA sequence was most abundant in the deep sequencing data was defined as the immunodominant clone. CDR3 amino acid sequences were checked for sharing between subjects and were compared against published repertoires and the VDJdb database. Through fastp at Q25 and MiXCR, TCRdb rebuilt clones from the public reads, retaining in-frame beta chains. Entries are consolidated by CDR3 protein sequence, retaining the most common genes and DNA. These V and J calls are TCRdb output, not the study's own analysis. For this sample the table gives 150,000 to 200,000 distinct CDR3 sequences, of which around 48% were detected only once. The ten largest clones add up to approximately 2.9% of the sample.

V is cut by 4 bases and J by 1 base, and the space between the germline ends is 14 bases. Looking up the germline V gene yields CDR1 SGHRS and CDR2 YFSETQ. The CDR3 measures 16 amino acids from cysteine to phenylalanine. Of all the DNA, just the CDR3 is kept, 48 bases in frame from base 1. This clonotype appeared many times. No antigen is known for it. No much larger clone is present one base from it, and per-base qualities are unavailable. This TCR was sampled from a human donor with aplastic anemia. The chain was built from TRBV5-1 and TRBJ2-2; the D gene is possibly TRBD1, with 6 bases matching. The specimen was sorted CD4+, CD8+, or CD8+CD57+ T cells (not recorded which) from PBMCs. CDR3 protein: CASSTGQTLNTGELFF. The nucleotide sequence reads as follows: TGCGCCAGCAGCACCGGACAGACTTTGAACACCGGGGAGCTGTTTTTT.